What follows describes a single T cell receptor beta chain. This record comes from a study of CD8 T cells in Susac syndrome. Trimming pared 8 bases from V and 4 bases from J, leaving 20 bases between. Germline values: CDR1 GTSNPN, CDR2 SVGIG (reference sequence). The CDR3 totals 14 residues. The RNA input was roughly 0.5 to 1 ug, and it was reverse transcribed with random hexamers. It was immunoSEQ multiplex PCR that amplified TCR beta CDR3 across 54 Vbeta and 13 Jbeta. TCRdb re-derived calls from the immunoSEQ multiplex PCR reads in MiXCR, one entry per CDR3 protein. The sample consists of 150,000 to 200,000 distinct CDR3 sequences, 90% to 97% of them appearing once.

The rearrangement joins TRBV30 to TRBJ1-1; maybe TRBD1 (6 bases). The sample taken for sequencing was CD4+ T cells from PBMCs. The TCR was taken from a human donor with multiple sclerosis. The CDR3 protein is CAGGGRLRSTEAFF. In nucleotides, the CDR3 is TGTGCCGGGGGGGGGCGCCTCAGAAGCACTGAAGCTTTCTTT.